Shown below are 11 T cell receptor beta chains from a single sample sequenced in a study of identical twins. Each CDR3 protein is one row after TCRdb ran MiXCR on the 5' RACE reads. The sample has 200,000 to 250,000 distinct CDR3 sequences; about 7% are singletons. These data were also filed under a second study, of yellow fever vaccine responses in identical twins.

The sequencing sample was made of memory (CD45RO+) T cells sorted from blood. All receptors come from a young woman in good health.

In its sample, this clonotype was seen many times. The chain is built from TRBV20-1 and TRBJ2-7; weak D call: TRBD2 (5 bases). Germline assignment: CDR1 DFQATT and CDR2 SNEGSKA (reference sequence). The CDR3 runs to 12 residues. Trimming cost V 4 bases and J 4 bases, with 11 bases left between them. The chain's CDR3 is CSANSRGYEQYV. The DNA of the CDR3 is TGCAGTGCTAACTCCCGGGGTTACGAGCAGTACGTC.

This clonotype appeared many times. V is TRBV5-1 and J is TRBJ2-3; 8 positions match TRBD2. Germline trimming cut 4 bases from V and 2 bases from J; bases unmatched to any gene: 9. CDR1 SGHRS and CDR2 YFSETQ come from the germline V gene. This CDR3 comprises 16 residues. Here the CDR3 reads CASSLGGGALTDTQYF. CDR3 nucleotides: TGCGCCAGCAGCCTCGGGGGGGGTGCCCTCACAGATACGCAGTATTTT. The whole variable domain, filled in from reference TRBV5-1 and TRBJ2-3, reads KAGVTQTPRYLIKTRGQQVTLSCSPISGHRSVSWYQQTPGQGLQFLFEYFSETQRNKGNFPGRFSGRQFSNSRSEMNVSTLELGDSALYLCASSLGGGALTDTQYFGPGTRLTVL.

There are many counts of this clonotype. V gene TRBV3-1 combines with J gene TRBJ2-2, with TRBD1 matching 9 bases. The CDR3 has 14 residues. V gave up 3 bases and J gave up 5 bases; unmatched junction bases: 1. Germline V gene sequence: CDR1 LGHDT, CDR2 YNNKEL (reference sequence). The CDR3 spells CASSQGQGTGELFF. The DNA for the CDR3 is TGTGCCAGCAGCCAGGGACAGGGAACCGGGGAGCTGTTTTTT.

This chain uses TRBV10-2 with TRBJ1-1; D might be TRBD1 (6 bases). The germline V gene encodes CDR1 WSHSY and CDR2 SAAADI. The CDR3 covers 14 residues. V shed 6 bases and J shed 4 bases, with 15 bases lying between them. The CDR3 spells CASRTGARITEAFF. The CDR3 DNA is TGCGCCAGCAGAACGGGGGCGAGGATCACTGAAGCTTTCTTT.

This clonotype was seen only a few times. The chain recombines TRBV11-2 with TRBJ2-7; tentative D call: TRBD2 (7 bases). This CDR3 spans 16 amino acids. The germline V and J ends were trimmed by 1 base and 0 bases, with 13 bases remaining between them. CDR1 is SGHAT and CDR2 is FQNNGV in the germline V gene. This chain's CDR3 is CASSLVGGQTSYEQYF. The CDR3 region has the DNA TGTGCCAGCAGCTTAGTCGGGGGGCAGACCTCCTACGAGCAGTACTTC. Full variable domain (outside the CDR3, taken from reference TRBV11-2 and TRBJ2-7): EAGVAQSPRYKIIEKRQSVAFWCNPISGHATLYWYQQILGQGPKLLIQFQNNGVVDDSQLPKDRFSAERLKGVDSTLKIQPAKLEDSAVYLCASSLVGGQTSYEQYFGPGTRLTVT.

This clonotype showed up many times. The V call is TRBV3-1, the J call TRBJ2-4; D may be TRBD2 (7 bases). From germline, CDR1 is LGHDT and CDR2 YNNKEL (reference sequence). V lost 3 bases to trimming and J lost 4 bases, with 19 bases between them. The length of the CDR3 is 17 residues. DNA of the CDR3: TGTGCCAGCAGCCACACCCAAGGGGGGGGCTCAAAAAACATTCAGTACTTC. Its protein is CASSHTQGGGSKNIQYF.

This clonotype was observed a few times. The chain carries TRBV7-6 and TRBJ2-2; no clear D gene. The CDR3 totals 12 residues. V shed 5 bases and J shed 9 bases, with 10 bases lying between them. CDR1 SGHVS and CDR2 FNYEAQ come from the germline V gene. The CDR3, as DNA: TGTGCCAGCAGCCATACGGCCAGGGAGCTGTTTTTT. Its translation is CASSHTARELFF.

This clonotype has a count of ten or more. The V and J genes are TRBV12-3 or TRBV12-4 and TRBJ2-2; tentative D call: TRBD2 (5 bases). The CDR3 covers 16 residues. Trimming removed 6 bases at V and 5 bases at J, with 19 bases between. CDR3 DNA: TGTGCCAGCAGGGGTGACCTCGGGATGGGGACCGGGGAGCTGTTTTTT. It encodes CASRGDLGMGTGELFF.

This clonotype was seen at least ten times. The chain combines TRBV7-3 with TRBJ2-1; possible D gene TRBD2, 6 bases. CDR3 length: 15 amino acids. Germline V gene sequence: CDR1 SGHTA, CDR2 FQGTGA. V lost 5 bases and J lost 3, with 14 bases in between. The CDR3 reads CASSPGDGYYNEQFF. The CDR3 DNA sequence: TGTGCCAGCAGCCCGGGGGACGGGTACTACAATGAGCAGTTCTTC. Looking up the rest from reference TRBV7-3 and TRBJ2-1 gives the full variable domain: GAGVSQTPSNKVTEKGKYVELRCDPISGHTALYWYRQSLGQGPEFLIYFQGTGAADDSGLPNDRFFAVRPEGSVSTLKIQRTERGDSAVYLCASSPGDGYYNEQFFGPGTRLTVL.

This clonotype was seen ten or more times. The CDR3 DNA is TGCAGTGCTGAAGGGACTAGCGGGAATCAAGCCGAGCAGTACTTC. Translating it yields CSAEGTSGNQAEQYF. The gene calls are TRBV20-1 and TRBJ2-7; 13 positions agree with TRBD2. The CDR3 has 15 amino acids. J was trimmed by 6 bases and V by 5 bases; bases with no gene match: 10. Germline lookup yields CDR1 DFQATT and CDR2 SNEGSKA (reference sequence).

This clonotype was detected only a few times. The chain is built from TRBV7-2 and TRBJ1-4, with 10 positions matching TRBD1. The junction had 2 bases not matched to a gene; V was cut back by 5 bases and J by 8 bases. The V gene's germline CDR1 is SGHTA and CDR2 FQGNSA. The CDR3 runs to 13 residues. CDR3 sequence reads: CASSRDRGEKLFF. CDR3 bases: TGTGCCAGCAGCCGGGACAGGGGCGAAAAACTGTTTTTT.